This TCR beta chain was sequenced in a study of blood T cell repertoires in COVID-19. Study-level background: The United States, Italy and Spain provided the acute and convalescent COVID-19 samples.

Germline V gene lookup returns CDR1 MDHEN and CDR2 SYDVKM. Trimming pared 2 bases from V and 2 bases from J, leaving 9 bases between. The CDR3 is 14 residues long. In the original processing: Estimation of nucleated cell counts relied on the amplification of reference gene primers. TCRdb's table, derived via immunoSEQ multiplex PCR, lists solely in-frame clones and lacks some. From that table come the V and J calls and clone size; the DNA was used to work out D and trimming. Seen here are roughly 200,000 clones, about 70% observed once, and the top ten hold approximately 8.6%. The receptor was derived from a woman aged 45-59 years with active or convalescent COVID-19. V usage is TRBV28 and J usage is TRBJ1-2, with D unclear. The specimen sequenced was peripheral blood. The CDR3 loop is CASSLTILNYGYTF. CDR3 nucleotide sequence: TGTGCCAGCAGTTTAACCATCCTAAACTATGGCTACACCTTC.